This TCR beta chain was sequenced in a study of cytomegalovirus exposure and HLA in healthy donors. General observations from the study: In an earlier analysis, in some 540 donors, most V segments appeared productive either ~90% or ~30% of the time. Analysis performed later showed TCR beta chains linked to HLA being more clonally expanded than equally common others.

Trimming took 4 bases from V and 1 from J; bases not matched to a gene: 6. CDR3 size: 17 residues. Germline CDR1 MNHNS, CDR2 SASEGT. About this clone itself: The target antigen is unknown.

Primers for the PCR totalled 60 Vbeta and 13 Jbeta. Sequenced by immunoSEQ multiplex PCR; TCRdb stores in-frame clones only, minus some. The sample gives over 75,000 clones, 70% to 90% of which show up once; around 6% is in the top ten. Sequencing was carried out using PBMCs. This rearrangement joins TRBV6-1 to TRBJ2-3; 12 bases are a match to TRBD2. This receptor was obtained from a woman between 18 and 30 years old in good health and CMV-seropositive. The DNA of the CDR3 is TGTGCCAGCAGTGGGACTAGCGGGAACGAGGGCACAGATACGCAGTATTTT. Translating it yields CASSGTSGNEGTDTQYF.